Each of the 26 T cell receptor beta chains below was sequenced from the same sample in a study of identifying expanded T cells in peripheral blood (dated by TCRdb to the late 2010s). The library was produced with the immunoSEQ multiplex PCR assay. TCRdb limited this immuneACCESS table to in-frame rearrangements with V and J called. A share of clones is missing; checked studies link under half to unresolved V genes, and the rest is unexplained. The sample table lists around 100,000 clones, roughly 85% of them with a count of one. The ten largest make up roughly 15% of the sample. Sequencing was done on a sample of blood. The receptors come from a person between 18 and 75 years old in good health.

The rearrangement uses TRBV15 and TRBJ2-7; unclear D gene. From germline, CDR1 is LNHNV and CDR2 YYDKDF (reference sequence). The CDR3 extends over 16 amino acids. V dropped 0 bases and J dropped 2 bases, with 14 bases sitting between them. The CDR3 region has the DNA TGTGCCACCAGCAGAGATCTTGGGCTCCCTGCCTACGAGCAGTACTTC. It is translated as CATSRDLGLPAYEQYF.

The gene calls are TRBV5-8 and TRBJ2-3; D not certain. Germline V gene lookup returns CDR1 SGHTS and CDR2 YDEGEE. The CDR3 runs to 13 residues. With 1 base removed from V and 5 bases from J, the gap between germline ends came to 8 bases. The DNA of the CDR3 is TGTGCCAGCAGCTTGAGGTACGGAGATACGCAGTATTTT. It encodes CASSLRYGDTQYF.

In this sample, this clone turned up once. CDR3 sequence (DNA): TGTGCCAGTAGCCAGGACAGGGCGGAAGGCTACACCTTC. This gives the protein CASSQDRAEGYTF. The genes are TRBV19 and TRBJ1-2; 8 bases are shared with TRBD1. The CDR3 covers 13 residues. V was clipped by 6 bases and J by 8 bases; unmatched bases: 8. CDR1 is LNHDA and CDR2 is SQIVND in the germline V gene (reference sequence).

The rearrangement joins TRBV7-9 to TRBJ1-1; TRBD1 is a possible D gene (5 bases). Per the germline V gene, CDR1 is SEHNR and CDR2 is FQNEAQ (reference sequence). The CDR3 loop spans 13 amino acids. V lost 6 bases to trimming and J lost 5 bases, with 13 bases between them. Written as DNA, the CDR3 is TGTGCCAGCAGGTCGCCTGGGGGGACTGAAGCTTTCTTT. It yields the protein CASRSPGGTEAFF.

The CDR3 region has the DNA TGTGCCAGCAGCCCCGACGGGGGTACCTACGAGCAGTACTTC. This codes for CASSPDGGTYEQYF. The chain recombines TRBV9 with TRBJ2-7; the D gene is possibly TRBD2 (6 bases). With 4 bases removed from V and 2 bases from J, the gap between germline ends came to 13 bases. The germline CDR1 and CDR2 sequences are SGDLS and YYNGEE. The CDR3 runs 14 residues.

This chain links TRBV15 with TRBJ2-3, with a tentative D call TRBD1 (6 bases). Germline-derived CDR1 and CDR2 are LNHNV and YYDKDF (reference sequence). This CDR3 contains 17 residues. Trimming removed 2 bases at V and 5 bases at J, with 20 bases between. Here the CDR3 DNA reads TGTGCCACCAGCAGAACGAACTTAGGACAGCTTGGAGATACGCAGTATTTT. Amino acids: CATSRTNLGQLGDTQYF.

The rearrangement uses TRBV2 and TRBJ1-5; 7 nucleotides agree with TRBD1. CDR1 is SNHLY and CDR2 is FYNNEI in the germline V gene. Unmatched junction bases numbered 4, after V lost 2 bases and J lost 6 bases. The CDR3 is made up of 14 amino acids. CDR3: CASSESAGGQPQHF. The CDR3 DNA follows: TGTGCCAGCAGTGAAAGTGCAGGGGGTCAGCCCCAGCATTTT.

The genes are TRBV7-2 and TRBJ1-2, with D unclear. V dropped 5 bases and J dropped 0 bases, with 7 bases sitting between them. The V gene's germline CDR1 is SGHTA and CDR2 FQGNSA. The length of the CDR3 is 13 residues. The CDR3 DNA follows: TGTGCCAGCAGCGAAGGGACTAACTATGGCTACACCTTC. As protein: CASSEGTNYGYTF.

The chain combines TRBV7-9 with TRBJ2-7; the D call may be TRBD1 or TRBD2 (5 bases each). The CDR3 runs 13 residues. V gave up 5 bases and J gave up 5 bases, with 13 bases separating them. Germline lookup yields CDR1 SEHNR and CDR2 FQNEAQ (reference sequence). CDR3 residues: CASSVRQGDEQYF. The CDR3 DNA sequence: TGTGCCAGCAGCGTTCGTCAGGGAGACGAGCAGTACTTC.

This clone turned up a few times. The chain couples TRBV20-1 to TRBJ2-3; D is unresolved. The CDR3 is made up of 11 amino acids. CDR1 and CDR2 from the germline V gene are DFQATT and SNEGSKA (reference sequence). The V and J ends lost 2 bases and 6 bases respectively, with 6 bases between them. For the CDR3, the DNA is TGCAGTGCTAGAAGGGCGGATACGCAGTATTTT. Translated, it gives CSARRADTQYF.

The chain has TRBV18 and TRBJ2-2; 9 bases map to TRBD1. Trimming removed 3 bases from V and 4 bases from J; junction bases left unmatched: 3. The CDR3 runs 15 residues. The germline CDR1 and CDR2 sequences are KGHSH and LQKENI. CDR3: CASSPLGQGTGELFF. The CDR3 bases are TGTGCCAGCTCACCCCTGGGACAGGGCACCGGGGAGCTGTTTTTT.

This sequence joins TRBV6-6 and TRBJ2-1; 8 bases match TRBD2. Germline V gives CDR1 MNHNY, CDR2 SVGAGI (reference sequence). Losses at the gene ends were 6 bases for V and 5 bases for J; bases not matched to a gene: 12. There are 16 residues in the CDR3. The CDR3 region has the DNA TGTGCCAGCAGCCCCCCCGGGGGGGTTTCTCACAATGAGCAGTTCTTC. Encoded protein: CASSPPGGVSHNEQFF.

This clone showed up just once. The rearrangement joins TRBV7-6 to TRBJ2-5; 9 bases are a match to TRBD1. This CDR3 region has 17 residues. The germline CDR1 and CDR2 sequences are SGHVS and FNYEAQ. The V and J ends lost 2 bases and 1 base, in that order; junction bases with no gene match: 8. The CDR3 DNA reads as TGTGCCAGCAGCTTACTTGGGACAGGGATCCTCCAAGAGACCCAGTACTTC. This gives the protein CASSLLGTGILQETQYF.

The chain joins TRBV5-1 to TRBJ1-2, with D perhaps TRBD1 (5 bases). Germline-derived CDR1 and CDR2 are SGHRS and YFSETQ. Between the trimmed V and J ends, which lost 3 bases and 8 bases, there was a span of 17 bases. There are 14 residues in the CDR3. The DNA for the CDR3 is TGCGCCAGCAGCTGGGCAGCCGGGACGGAAGGCTACACCTTC. It codes for CASSWAAGTEGYTF.

CDR3 amino acids: CASSPDRGFNYGYTF. For the CDR3, the DNA is TGCGCCAGCAGCCCGGACAGGGGGTTCAACTATGGCTACACCTTC. V gene TRBV4-3 combines with J gene TRBJ1-2, with TRBD1 matching 10 bases. V trimming: 4 bases; J trimming: 2 bases; junction bases outside the gene matches: 4. The CDR3 loop spans 15 amino acids. CDR1 is LGHNA, CDR2 YSLEER, per germline.

The chain joins TRBV6-6 to TRBJ1-2; 8 nucleotides line up with TRBD1. Germline V lookup: CDR1 MNHNY, CDR2 SVGAGI (reference sequence). Trimming at V came to 5 bases and at J to 4 bases, leaving 9 bases not matched to a gene. This CDR3 comprises 15 residues. The DNA for the CDR3 is TGTGCCAGCAGTCCCACAGGGGGGCTCCTCTATGGCTACACCTTC. Translation: CASSPTGGLLYGYTF.

The rearrangement uses TRBV30 and TRBJ1-6; D remains ambiguous. Germline CDR1 and CDR2: GTSNPN and SVGIG (reference sequence). This CDR3 has 13 amino acids. Trimming removed 1 base from V and 7 bases from J, with 8 bases in between. DNA of the CDR3: TGTGCCTGGAGTGGCCAGACGAATTCACCCCTCCACTTT. Its protein product is CAWSGQTNSPLHF.

The J gene is TRBJ2-3, the V gene TRBV4-3; D uncertain. CDR1 LGHNA and CDR2 YSLEER come from the germline V gene. Trimming pared 2 bases from V and 2 bases from J, leaving 2 bases between. CDR3 length equals 12 residues. The CDR3, as DNA: TGCGCCAGCAGCCAAAACACAGATACGCAGTATTTT. It codes for CASSQNTDTQYF.

The chain is built from TRBV9 and TRBJ2-7; no definite D call. V was shortened by 0 bases and J by 6 bases, with 10 bases between the two germline ends. The CDR3 length is 13 residues. Germline V gene lookup returns CDR1 SGDLS and CDR2 YYNGEE. The CDR3 region has the DNA TGTGCCAGCAGCGTAGGTTCGGGCTCCGAGCAGTACTTC. It specifies CASSVGSGSEQYF. The variable domain in full, with the rest retrieved from reference TRBV9 and TRBJ2-7, is DSGVTQTPKHLITATGQRVTLRCSPRSGDLSVYWYQQSLDQGLQFLIQYYNGEERAKGNILERFSAQQFPDLHSELNLSSLELGDSALYFCASSVGSGSEQYFGPGTRLTVT.

This CDR3 reads CASSQEWLAGGETQYF. In DNA form, the CDR3 reads TGCGCCAGCAGCCAAGAATGGCTAGCGGGGGGAGAGACCCAGTACTTC. The J gene is TRBJ2-5, the V gene TRBV4-3, with 11 positions matching TRBD2. Losses at the gene ends were 0 bases for V and 4 bases for J; bases not matched to a gene: 4. There are 16 residues in the CDR3. In germline, CDR1 is LGHNA, CDR2 YSLEER.

This clone was observed once. V usage is TRBV6-5 and J usage is TRBJ1-2, with 8 bases fitting TRBD1. CDR3 length: 15 amino acids. Germline loops: CDR1 MNHEY, CDR2 SVGAGI. V lost 6 bases, J lost 5 bases, and 11 bases stayed unmatched. Written as DNA, the CDR3 is TGTGCCAGCAGGGGCTCAGGGGGCCGATGGTATGGCTACACCTTC. Translated, it gives CASRGSGGRWYGYTF.

V and J are TRBV9 and TRBJ2-1; 10 nucleotides align to TRBD2. The ends lost 0 bases at V and 9 bases at J; junction bases unmatched: 9. The CDR3 is 16 residues long. Germline V gene lookup returns CDR1 SGDLS and CDR2 YYNGEE. CDR3 sequence (DNA): TGTGCCAGCAGCGTAGCATCATCTAGCGGGGGTGGTGAGCAGTTCTTC. It translates to CASSVASSSGGGEQFF.

The rearrangement links TRBV7-2 to TRBJ1-5; D possibly corresponds to TRBD1 (6 bases). CDR3 length equals 16 residues. Germline V gives CDR1 SGHTA, CDR2 FQGNSA. V was pared by 5 bases and J by 2 bases, with 16 bases between. The CDR3, as DNA: TGTGCCAGCAGCCCAGGAAGGGGGGTTGGCAATCAGCCCCAGCATTTT. Protein product: CASSPGRGVGNQPQHF. Supplemented by reference TRBV7-2 and TRBJ1-5, the full variable domain reads GAGVSQSPSNKVTEKGKDVELRCDPISGHTALYWYRQSLGQGLEFLIYFQGNSAPDKSGLPSDRFSAERTGGSVSTLTIQRTQQEDSAVYLCASSPGRGVGNQPQHFGDGTRLSIL.

The chain recombines TRBV28 with TRBJ2-7; D gene uncertain. The CDR3 covers 11 residues. V shed 3 bases and J shed 6 bases, with 6 bases lying between them. Germline values: CDR1 MDHEN, CDR2 SYDVKM. The CDR3 region is CASSFNSEQYF. CDR3 nucleotides: TGTGCCAGCAGTTTTAACTCCGAGCAGTACTTC.

This clone has only one observation. The chain carries TRBV4-2 and TRBJ2-7; D remains unclear. The germline CDR1 and CDR2 sequences are LGHNA and YNFKEQ. The V and J ends lost 5 bases and 7 bases respectively, with 6 bases between them. CDR3 length: 10 residues. The CDR3 DNA follows: TGTGCCAGCAGCTTGGCTGAGCAGTACTTC. This gives the protein CASSLAEQYF.

The chain carries TRBV2 and TRBJ2-7; D might be TRBD2 (6 bases). V lost 7 bases to trimming and J lost 0 bases, with 16 bases between them. This CDR3 spans 15 amino acids. Germline CDR1 reads SNHLY; CDR2 reads FYNNEI. CDR3 in amino acids: CASTDRDSSSYEQYF. The CDR3 nucleotides are TGTGCCAGCACGGACCGGGACTCGAGCTCCTACGAGCAGTACTTC.